The present T cell receptor (beta chain) was sequenced within a study of vaccination and CD4 T cells after COVID-19. Study information: Collection of post-COVID samples occurred a median roughly 110 days after diagnosis, spanning a range of 35 to 161. The authors exposed cells to overlapping spike peptides derived from SARS-CoV-2, HCoV-NL63, HCoV-OC43 and HCoV-229E.

Concerning this clonotype: Its specificity is unknown.

Documented time point: late sampling 161 to 241 days after vaccination in a few convalescent patients. The treatment: roughly 11-day PBMC culture with coronavirus spike peptide pools or control peptides (ViraFEST assay). Fewer than 2.5 million PBMCs per well were cultured with 7.5 to 10 IU/ml IL-2 and about 10 ug/ml peptide pools. Cultured CD4+ T cell DNA underwent sequencing with the Oncomine TCR Beta short-read assay. Cultures of CD4+ T cells served as the source for extracting genomic DNA. Via MiXCR, TCRdb re-called the PCR reads, giving one row per CDR3 protein. This sample has around 20,000 distinct CDR3 sequences, with around 37% found just once. V trimming: 8 bases; J trimming: 8 bases; junction bases outside the gene matches: 5. CDR1 is MNHNS and CDR2 is SASEGT in the germline V gene. The CDR3 contains 14 residues.

This TCR came from a human donor who had recovered from COVID-19. The material was CD4+ T cells from blood, cultured in vitro, obtained about 7 months after SARS-CoV-2 vaccination. The chain employs TRBV6-1 and TRBJ2-1, with 14 positions matching TRBD2. The CDR3 region is CASGTSGSSDEQFF. The CDR3 DNA reads TGTGCCAGCGGGACTAGCGGGAGTTCTGATGAGCAGTTCTTC.